A selection of T cell receptor beta chains follows, all from one sample in a study of cytomegalovirus exposure and HLA in healthy donors. Sequenced by immunoSEQ multiplex PCR; TCRdb stores in-frame clones only, minus some. The sample lists 100,000 to 150,000 clones, roughly 80% occurring once. Sequencing was performed on PBMCs. Every receptor here comes from a woman aged 40 to 50 in good health and CMV-seropositive. CDR3s include the opening cysteine and the closing phenylalanine or tryptophan. Each record gives: CDR3 DNA, CDR3 protein, D gene, J gene, V gene, clone size. The D gene is left open where the match is weak. Part of the rows lack a size; the others show once, few, many or a class for expanded clones.

DNA: TGTGCCAGCATCGATTTACCGGGCTACGAGCAGTACTTC; CDR3: CASIDLPGYEQYF; D: NA; J: TRBJ2-7; V: TRBV28; size: NA
DNA: TGTGCCAGCAGTGACTCAGCGGGAGGGCCAGATACGCAGTATTTT; CDR3: CASSDSAGGPDTQYF; D: TRBD2; J: TRBJ2-3; V: TRBV6-4; size: NA
DNA: TGCGCCAGCAGCTTAAGTGGGGGGCAAGAGACCCAGTACTTC; CDR3: CASSLSGGQETQYF; D: NA; J: TRBJ2-5; V: TRBV5-1; size: NA
DNA: TGCGCCAGCAGCCCAAGACTAGCGGGTGACTCCCAGCAGTACTTC; CDR3: CASSPRLAGDSQQYF; D: TRBD2; J: TRBJ2-7; V: TRBV5-1; size: once
DNA: TGTGCCAGCAGCCACAACGTTGCGACTAGCGGGAGTTTTTACGAGCAGTACTTC; CDR3: CASSHNVATSGSFYEQYF; D: TRBD2; J: TRBJ2-7; V: TRBV4-2; size: NA
DNA: TGTTCCAGCAGCTTCGGGTCCGGGGCCTACAATGAGCAGTTCTTC; CDR3: CSSSFGSGAYNEQFF; D: NA; J: TRBJ2-1; V: TRBV7-9; size: NA
DNA: TGTGCCTGGAGTTTAGGACAGGGGACTGAAAAACTGTTTTTT; CDR3: CAWSLGQGTEKLFF; D: TRBD1; J: TRBJ1-4; V: TRBV30; size: NA
DNA: TGCGCCAGCAGCTTGAGTCAAGCGGGACTAACTCAATCCTACAATGAGCAGTTCTTC; CDR3: CASSLSQAGLTQSYNEQFF; D: TRBD2; J: TRBJ2-1; V: TRBV5-1; size: NA
DNA: TGTGCCAGCAGCGTAGACGGGGTAGAGACTGAAGCTTTCTTT; CDR3: CASSVDGVETEAFF; D: NA; J: TRBJ1-1; V: TRBV9; size: NA
DNA: TGTGCCAGCAGCTTAGCTGGCGGGCGGATACTCGAGCAGTACTTC; CDR3: CASSLAGGRILEQYF; D: NA; J: TRBJ2-7; V: TRBV7-2; size: medium-sized
DNA: TGTGCCAGCAGTCCGTACGGGGAGGAGAATGAGCAGTTCTTC; CDR3: CASSPYGEENEQFF; D: NA; J: TRBJ2-1; V: TRBV27; size: NA
DNA: TGCGCCAGCAGCAGAATTGGACAGGGTCGGCAAGATACGCAGTATTTT; CDR3: CASSRIGQGRQDTQYF; D: TRBD1; J: TRBJ2-3; V: TRBV5-1; size: NA
DNA: TGTGCCAGCTCACCTCCAGGCCTCGTGGATACGCAGTATTTT; CDR3: CASSPPGLVDTQYF; D: NA; J: TRBJ2-3; V: TRBV18; size: NA
DNA: TGCGCCAGCAGCCAAGAAAGAAAGATAGCGGGACCTTACAATGAGCAGTTCTTC; CDR3: CASSQERKIAGPYNEQFF; D: TRBD2; J: TRBJ2-1; V: TRBV4-1; size: NA
DNA: TGTGCCAGCAGTTTGGGGGGGATCCCCTACTACAATGAGCAGTTCTTC; CDR3: CASSLGGIPYYNEQFF; D: TRBD2; J: TRBJ2-1; V: TRBV28; size: NA
DNA: TGTGCCAGCAGTTTTGGGAGGCGCCCAGGACAGGGTTATGGCTACACCTTC; CDR3: CASSFGRRPGQGYGYTF; D: TRBD1; J: TRBJ1-2; V: TRBV28; size: NA
DNA: TGTGCCAGCAGCCTCAATCCCGCGGTCGGGACAGCAATCTACGAGCAGTACTTC; CDR3: CASSLNPAVGTAIYEQYF; D: TRBD1; J: TRBJ2-7; V: TRBV9; size: NA
DNA: TGCGCCACAACCGGGACAGTCTCCTACGAGCAGTACTTC; CDR3: CATTGTVSYEQYF; D: TRBD1; J: TRBJ2-7; V: TRBV10-2; size: NA
DNA: TGTGCCAGCAGTACGGTGGAGGGGTCCCCCTACGAGCAGTACTTC; CDR3: CASSTVEGSPYEQYF; D: NA; J: TRBJ2-7; V: TRBV5-6; size: NA
DNA: TGTGCCAGCAGCAGGACAGCCCCACTGAACACTGAAGCTTTCTTT; CDR3: CASSRTAPLNTEAFF; D: NA; J: TRBJ1-1; V: TRBV28; size: NA